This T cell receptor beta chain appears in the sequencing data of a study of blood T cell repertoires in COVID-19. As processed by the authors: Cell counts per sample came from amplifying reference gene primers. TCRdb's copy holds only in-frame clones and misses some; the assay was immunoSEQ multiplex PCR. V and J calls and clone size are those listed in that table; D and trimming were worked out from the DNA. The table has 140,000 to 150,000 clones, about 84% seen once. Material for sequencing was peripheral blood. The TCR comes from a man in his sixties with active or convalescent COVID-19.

In DNA form, the CDR3 reads TGTGCCAGCCGCTACAGGGGGCACGGCACTGAAGCTTTCTTT. Translation: CASRYRGHGTEAFF. This chain connects TRBV7-2 to TRBJ1-1; TRBD1 aligns across 9 bases. With V trimmed by 8 bases and J by 4 bases, 8 bases remained unmatched. The CDR3 sequence is 14 residues long. The germline V gene has CDR1 SGHTA and CDR2 FQGNSA.